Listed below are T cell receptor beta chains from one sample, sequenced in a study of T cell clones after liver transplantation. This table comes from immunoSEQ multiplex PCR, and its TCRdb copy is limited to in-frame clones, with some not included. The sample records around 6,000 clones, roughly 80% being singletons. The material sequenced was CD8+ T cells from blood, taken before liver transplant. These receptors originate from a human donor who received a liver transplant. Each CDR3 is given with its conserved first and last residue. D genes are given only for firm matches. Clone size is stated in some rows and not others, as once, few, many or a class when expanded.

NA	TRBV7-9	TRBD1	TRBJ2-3	TGTGCCAGCAGCTCCAAGACAGGGAGTAGCACAGATACGCAGTATTTT	CASSSKTGSSTDTQYF
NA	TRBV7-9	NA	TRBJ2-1	TGTGCCAGCAGCATCGGGGAACTCGAGGTTCATGAGCAGTTCTTC	CASSIGELEVHEQFF
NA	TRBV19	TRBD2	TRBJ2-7	TGTGCCAGTAGTCCAACTAGCGGGGACTCCTACGAGCAGTACTTC	CASSPTSGDSYEQYF
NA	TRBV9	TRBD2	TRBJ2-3	TGTGCCAGCAGCGATCTTAGACTAGCGGGCGATACGCAGTATTTT	CASSDLRLAGDTQYF
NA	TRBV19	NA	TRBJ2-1	TGTGCCAGTAGTAGCTACAGGGACTTCAATGAGCAGTTCTTC	CASSSYRDFNEQFF
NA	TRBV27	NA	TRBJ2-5	TGTGCCAGCAGTTTAGTCGGTGGCCAAGAGACCCAGTACTTC	CASSLVGGQETQYF
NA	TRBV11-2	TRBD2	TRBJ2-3	TGTGCCAGCAGCTTAGACGGGGGGGTCACAGATACGCAGTATTTT	CASSLDGGVTDTQYF
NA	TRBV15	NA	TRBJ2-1	TGTGCCACCGCCCCGAGTTATGGGAGCGAGCAGTTCTTC	CATAPSYGSEQFF
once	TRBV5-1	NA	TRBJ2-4	TGCGCCAGCAGCTTGGGGCTATCCAAAAACATTCAGTACTTC	CASSLGLSKNIQYF
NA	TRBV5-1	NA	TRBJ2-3	TGCGCCAGCAGCGTCGGGGGGACAAGCACAGATACGCAGTATTTT	CASSVGGTSTDTQYF
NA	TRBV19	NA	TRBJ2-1	TGTGCCAGTAGTATACTAAGCGGGCCGTACAATGAGCAGTTCTTC	CASSILSGPYNEQFF
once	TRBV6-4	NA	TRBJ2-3	TGTGCCAGCAGTGACTCGACTACAGATACGCAGTATTTT	CASSDSTTDTQYF
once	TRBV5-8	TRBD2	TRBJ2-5	TGTGCCAGCAGCTTGGCCGGGACTAGCGAGAAAGAGACCCAGTACTTC	CASSLAGTSEKETQYF
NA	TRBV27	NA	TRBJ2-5	TGTGCCAGCAGTTTACGGCTAGAGTACTCCCAGTACTTC	CASSLRLEYSQYF
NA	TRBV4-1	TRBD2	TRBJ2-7	TGCGCCAGCAGCCACAACAGCGGGAGCGCCTCCTACGAGCAGTACTTC	CASSHNSGSASYEQYF
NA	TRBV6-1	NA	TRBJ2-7	TGTGCCAGCAGTGAAGCTTCGGCGACAGACTACGAGCAGTACTTC	CASSEASATDYEQYF
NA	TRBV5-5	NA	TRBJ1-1	TGTGCCAGCACGGAAGGGGGGGTCACTTTCTTT	CASTEGGVTFF
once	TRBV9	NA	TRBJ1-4	TGTGCCAGCAGCCCCACAGGCCTCCCCTATGAAAAACTGTTTTTT	CASSPTGLPYEKLFF
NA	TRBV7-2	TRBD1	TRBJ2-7	TGTGCCAGCAGCTACGCTATGGACAGGGTGTCCAACGAGCAGTACTTC	CASSYAMDRVSNEQYF
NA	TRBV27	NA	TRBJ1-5	TGTGCCAGCAGTTCCAAACTGGGAGCAAATCAGCCCCAGCATTTT	CASSSKLGANQPQHF
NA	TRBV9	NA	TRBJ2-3	TGTGCCAGCAGTATCGACGACACAGATACGCAGTATTTT	CASSIDDTDTQYF
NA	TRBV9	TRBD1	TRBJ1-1	TGTGCCAGCAGCGGAGGACAGGGGAACACTGAAGCTTTCTTT	CASSGGQGNTEAFF
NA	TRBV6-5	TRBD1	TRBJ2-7	TGTGCCAGCAGCCCCGGGACAGGGAAGTACGAGCAGTACTTC	CASSPGTGKYEQYF
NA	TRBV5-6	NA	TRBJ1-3	TGTGCCAGCAGCAGTCTGTTGGGTAGAAACACCATATATTTT	CASSSLLGRNTIYF
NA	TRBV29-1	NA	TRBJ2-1	TGCAGCGTGCTAACGTCGACCTCGTTCTACAATGAGCAGTTCTTC	CSVLTSTSFYNEQFF
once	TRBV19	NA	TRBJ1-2	TGTGCCAGTAGTACTGGGACCTATGGCTACACCTTC	CASSTGTYGYTF
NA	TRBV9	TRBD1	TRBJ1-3	TGTGCCAGCAGCCCTAAACCAGGACAGGTCTCTGGAAACACCATATATTTT	CASSPKPGQVSGNTIYF
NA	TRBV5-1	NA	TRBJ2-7	TGCGCCAGCAGCTTGGCTCCGAGGGGGAGCGAGCAGTACTTC	CASSLAPRGSEQYF
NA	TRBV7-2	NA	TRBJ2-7	TGTGCCAGCAGCCCAATGGGGGGCGTCCAATACGAGCAGTACTTC	CASSPMGGVQYEQYF
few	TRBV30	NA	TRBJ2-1	TGTGCCTGGAGCGTAGCGGCGAGCTCCTACAATGAGCAGTTCTTC	CAWSVAASSYNEQFF
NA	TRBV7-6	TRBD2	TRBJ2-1	TGTGCCAGCAGCTTAGTTAGCGGGGTCTCCAATGAGCAGTTCTTC	CASSLVSGVSNEQFF
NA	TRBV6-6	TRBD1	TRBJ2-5	TGTGCCAGCAGAGACCGGGACAGGGGGTTGAAGACCCAGTACTTC	CASRDRDRGLKTQYF
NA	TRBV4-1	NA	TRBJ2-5	TGCGCCAGCAGCCAAGATTCGGGTTCCGAGACCCAGTACTTC	CASSQDSGSETQYF
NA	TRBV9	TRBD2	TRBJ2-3	TGTGCCAGCAGCGGTAGGGCTAGCGGGGGGACCACAGATACGCAGTATTTT	CASSGRASGGTTDTQYF
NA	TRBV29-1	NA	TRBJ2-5	TGCAGCGGAGGGCGTGAAACCCAGTACTTC	CSGGRETQYF
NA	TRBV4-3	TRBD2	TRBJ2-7	TGCGCCAGCAGCCAAGATCGGGAACTAGCGGGAGTGGAGCAGTACTTC	CASSQDRELAGVEQYF
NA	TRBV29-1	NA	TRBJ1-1	TGCAGCGTAGACAGAGCCCTCGCTGAAGCTTTCTTT	CSVDRALAEAFF
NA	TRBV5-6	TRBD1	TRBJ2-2	TGTGCCAGCAGCGTCGGGACAGCCGGGGAGCTGTTTTTT	CASSVGTAGELFF
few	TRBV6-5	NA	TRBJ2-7	TGTGCCAGCAGAGGGCCGGAAAGCGGCGAGCAGTACTTC	CASRGPESGEQYF
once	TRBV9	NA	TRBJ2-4	TGTGCCAGCAGCGTACATAGAGGGGGAAACATTCAGTACTTC	CASSVHRGGNIQYF
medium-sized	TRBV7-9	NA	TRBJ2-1	TGTGCCAGCAGCCAAGACAGTAATGAGCAGTTCTTC	CASSQDSNEQFF
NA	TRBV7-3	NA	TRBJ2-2	TGTGCCAGCAGCTTATTAAGCCAGGGCATCGACACCGGGGAGCTGTTTTTT	CASSLLSQGIDTGELFF
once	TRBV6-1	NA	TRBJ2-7	TGTGCCAGCAGTGAGGACGGTTTCTACGAGCAGTACTTC	CASSEDGFYEQYF
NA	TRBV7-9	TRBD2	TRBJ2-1	TGTGCCAGCAGCCCCTTAGCGGGGCCTTCCTACAATGAGCAGTTCTTC	CASSPLAGPSYNEQFF
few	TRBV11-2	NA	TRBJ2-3	TGTGCCAGCAGCCCCGGAGGGGGGAGTTTAGATACGCAGTATTTT	CASSPGGGSLDTQYF
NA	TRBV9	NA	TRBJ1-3	TGTGCCAGCAGCCCGGTCAGTTCCTCTGGAAACACCATATATTTT	CASSPVSSSGNTIYF
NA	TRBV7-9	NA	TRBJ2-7	TGTGCCAGCAGCCCCGGGGGATACGAGCAGTACTTC	CASSPGGYEQYF
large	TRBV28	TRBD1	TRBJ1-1	TGTGCCAGCAGTTACCACAGGGGGGGAAACACTGAAGCTTTCTTT	CASSYHRGGNTEAFF
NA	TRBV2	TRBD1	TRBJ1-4	TGTGCCAGCACTTCGGGACAGGGAATTGGCGCAACTAATGAAAAACTGTTTTTT	CASTSGQGIGATNEKLFF
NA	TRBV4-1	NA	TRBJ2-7	TGCGCCAGCAGCCAAGCGCAAAACGAGCAGTACTTC	CASSQAQNEQYF
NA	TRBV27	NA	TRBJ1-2	TGTGCCAGCAGTTTTCGGGGTGTCGACTATGGCTACACCTTC	CASSFRGVDYGYTF